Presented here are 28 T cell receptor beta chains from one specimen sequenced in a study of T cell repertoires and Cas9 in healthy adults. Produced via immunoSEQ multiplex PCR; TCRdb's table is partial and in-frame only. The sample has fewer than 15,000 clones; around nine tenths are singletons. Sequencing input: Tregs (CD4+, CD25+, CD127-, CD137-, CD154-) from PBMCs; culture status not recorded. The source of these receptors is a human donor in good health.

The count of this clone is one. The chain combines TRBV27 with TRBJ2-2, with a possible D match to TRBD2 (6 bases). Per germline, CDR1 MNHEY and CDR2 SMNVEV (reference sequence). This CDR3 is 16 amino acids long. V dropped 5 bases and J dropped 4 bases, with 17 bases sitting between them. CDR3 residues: CASSAWGVISTGELFF. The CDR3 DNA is TGTGCCAGCAGTGCTTGGGGGGTGATCTCCACCGGGGAGCTGTTTTTT.

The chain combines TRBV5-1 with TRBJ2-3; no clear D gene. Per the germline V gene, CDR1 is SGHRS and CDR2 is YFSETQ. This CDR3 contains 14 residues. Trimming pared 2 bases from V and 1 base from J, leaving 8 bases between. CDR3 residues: CASSFIDGTDTQYF. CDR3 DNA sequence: TGCGCCAGCAGCTTTATAGATGGCACAGATACGCAGTATTTT. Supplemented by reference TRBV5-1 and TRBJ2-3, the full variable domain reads KAGVTQTPRYLIKTRGQQVTLSCSPISGHRSVSWYQQTPGQGLQFLFEYFSETQRNKGNFPGRFSGRQFSNSRSEMNVSTLELGDSALYLCASSFIDGTDTQYFGPGTRLTVL.

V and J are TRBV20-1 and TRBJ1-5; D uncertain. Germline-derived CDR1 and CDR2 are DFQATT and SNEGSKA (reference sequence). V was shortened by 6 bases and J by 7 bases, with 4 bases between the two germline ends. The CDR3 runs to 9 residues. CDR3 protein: CSAEQPQHF. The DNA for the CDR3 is TGCAGTGCGGAGCAGCCCCAGCATTTT.

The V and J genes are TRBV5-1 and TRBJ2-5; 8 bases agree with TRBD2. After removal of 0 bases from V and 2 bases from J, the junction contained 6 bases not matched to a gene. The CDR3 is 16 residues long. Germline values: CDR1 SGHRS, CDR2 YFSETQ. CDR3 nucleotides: TGCGCCAGCAGCTTGGGTGGCGGGGGGAATCAAGAGACCCAGTACTTC. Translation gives CASSLGGGGNQETQYF. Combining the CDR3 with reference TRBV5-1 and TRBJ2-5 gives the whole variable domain KAGVTQTPRYLIKTRGQQVTLSCSPISGHRSVSWYQQTPGQGLQFLFEYFSETQRNKGNFPGRFSGRQFSNSRSEMNVSTLELGDSALYLCASSLGGGGNQETQYFGPGTRLLVL.

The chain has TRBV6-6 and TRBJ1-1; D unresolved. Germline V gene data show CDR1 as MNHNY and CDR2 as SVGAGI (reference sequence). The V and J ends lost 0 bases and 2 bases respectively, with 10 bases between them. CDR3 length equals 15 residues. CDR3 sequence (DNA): TGTGCCAGCAGTTACTCGATAACGGGAAACACTGAAGCTTTCTTT. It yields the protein CASSYSITGNTEAFF.

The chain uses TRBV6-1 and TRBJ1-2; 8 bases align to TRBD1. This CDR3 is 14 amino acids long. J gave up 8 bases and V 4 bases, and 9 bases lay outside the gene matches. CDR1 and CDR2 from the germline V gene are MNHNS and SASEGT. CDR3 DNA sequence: TGTGCCAGCAGTGTAGTTGGCAGGGGGCGAGGCTACACCTTC. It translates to CASSVVGRGRGYTF.

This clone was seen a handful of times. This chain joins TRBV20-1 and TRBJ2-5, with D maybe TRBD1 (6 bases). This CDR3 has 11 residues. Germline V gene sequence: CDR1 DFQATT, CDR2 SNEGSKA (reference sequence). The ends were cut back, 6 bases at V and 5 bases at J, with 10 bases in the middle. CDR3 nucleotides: TGCAGTGCAGGACAGATGGAGACCCAGTACTTC. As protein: CSAGQMETQYF.

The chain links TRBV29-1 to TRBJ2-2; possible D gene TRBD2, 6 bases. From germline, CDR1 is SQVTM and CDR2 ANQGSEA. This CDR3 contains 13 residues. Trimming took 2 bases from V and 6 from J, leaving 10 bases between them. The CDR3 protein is CSVERTGAGELFF. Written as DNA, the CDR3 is TGCAGCGTTGAACGCACGGGGGCCGGGGAGCTGTTTTTT.

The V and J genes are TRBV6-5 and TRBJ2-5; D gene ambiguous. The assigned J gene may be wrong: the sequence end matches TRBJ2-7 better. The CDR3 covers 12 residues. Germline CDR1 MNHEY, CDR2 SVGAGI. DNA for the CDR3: TGTGCCAGCAGTTCGACCGCCTACGAGCAGTACTTC. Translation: CASSSTAYEQYF.

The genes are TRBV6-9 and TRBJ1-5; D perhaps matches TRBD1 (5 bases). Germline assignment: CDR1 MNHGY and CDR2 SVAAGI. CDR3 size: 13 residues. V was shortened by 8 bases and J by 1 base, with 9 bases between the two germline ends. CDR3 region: CASGRDSNQPQHF. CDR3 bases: TGTGCCAGCGGCCGGGACAGCAATCAGCCCCAGCATTTT.

The CDR3 nucleotides read TGTGCCATCAGTGAGGGACGGATGAACACTGAAGCTTTCTTT. Its translation is CAISEGRMNTEAFF. The V call is TRBV10-3, the J call TRBJ1-1; D is unclear. V was shortened by 2 bases and J by 0 bases, with 7 bases between the two germline ends. CDR3 length: 14 amino acids. Per the germline V gene, CDR1 is ENHRY and CDR2 is SYGVKD.

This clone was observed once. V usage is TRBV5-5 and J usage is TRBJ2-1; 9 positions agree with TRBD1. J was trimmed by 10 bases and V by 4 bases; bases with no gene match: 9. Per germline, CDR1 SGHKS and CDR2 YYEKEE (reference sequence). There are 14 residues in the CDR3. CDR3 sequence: CASSVPGQGEEQFF. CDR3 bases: TGTGCCAGCAGCGTTCCGGGACAGGGTGAAGAGCAGTTCTTC. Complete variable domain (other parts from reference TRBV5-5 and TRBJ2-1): DAGVTQSPTHLIKTRGQQVTLRCSPISGHKSVSWYQQVLGQGPQFIFQYYEKEERGRGNFPDRFSARQFPNYSSELNVNALLLGDSALYLCASSVPGQGEEQFFGPGTRLTVL.

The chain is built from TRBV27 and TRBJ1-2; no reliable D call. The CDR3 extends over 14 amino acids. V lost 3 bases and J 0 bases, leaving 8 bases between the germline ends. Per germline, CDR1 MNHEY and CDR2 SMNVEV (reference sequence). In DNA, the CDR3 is TGTGCCAGCAGTTTCTCTGGAGCTAACTATGGCTACACCTTC. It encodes CASSFSGANYGYTF.

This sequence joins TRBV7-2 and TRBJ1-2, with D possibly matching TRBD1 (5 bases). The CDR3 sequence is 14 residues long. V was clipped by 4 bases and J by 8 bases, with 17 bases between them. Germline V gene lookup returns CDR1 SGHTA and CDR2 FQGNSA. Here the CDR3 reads CASSSYPTGSGYTF. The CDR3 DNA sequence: TGTGCCAGCAGCTCGTACCCAACAGGTTCCGGCTACACCTTC.

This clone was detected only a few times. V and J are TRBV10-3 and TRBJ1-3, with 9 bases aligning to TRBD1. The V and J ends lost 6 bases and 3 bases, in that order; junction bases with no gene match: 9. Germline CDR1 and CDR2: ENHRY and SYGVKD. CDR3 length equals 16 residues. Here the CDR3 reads CAIRRWDRDIGNTIYF. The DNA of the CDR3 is TGTGCCATCAGGAGATGGGACAGGGATATTGGAAACACCATATATTTT.

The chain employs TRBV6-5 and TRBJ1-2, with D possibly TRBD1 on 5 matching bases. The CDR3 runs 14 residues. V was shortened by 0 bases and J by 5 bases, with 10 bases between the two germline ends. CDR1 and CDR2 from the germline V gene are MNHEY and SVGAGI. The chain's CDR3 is CASSYSAGRYGYTF. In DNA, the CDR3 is TGTGCCAGCAGTTACTCAGCAGGGCGTTATGGCTACACCTTC.

The CDR3 here is CASSLTGQNTEAFF. The CDR3 bases are TGTGCCAGCAGTTTGACAGGGCAGAACACTGAAGCTTTCTTT. The V gene is TRBV27, the J gene TRBJ1-1; the match to TRBD1 covers 7 bases. With 3 bases clipped from V and 1 base from J, the junction kept 2 bases outside the gene matches. Germline assignment: CDR1 MNHEY and CDR2 SMNVEV (reference sequence). There are 14 residues in the CDR3.

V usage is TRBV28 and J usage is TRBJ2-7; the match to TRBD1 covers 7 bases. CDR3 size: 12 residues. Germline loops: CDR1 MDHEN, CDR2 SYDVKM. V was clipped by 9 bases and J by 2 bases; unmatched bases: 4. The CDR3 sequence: CASRRGPYEQYF. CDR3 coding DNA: TGTGCCAGTCGTAGGGGGCCCTACGAGCAGTACTTC.

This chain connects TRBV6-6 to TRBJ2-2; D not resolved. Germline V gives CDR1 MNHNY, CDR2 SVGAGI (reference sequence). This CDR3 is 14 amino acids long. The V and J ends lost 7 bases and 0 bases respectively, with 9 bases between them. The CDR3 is CASKGSSNTGELFF. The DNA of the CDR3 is TGTGCCAGCAAGGGCAGTTCGAACACCGGGGAGCTGTTTTTT.

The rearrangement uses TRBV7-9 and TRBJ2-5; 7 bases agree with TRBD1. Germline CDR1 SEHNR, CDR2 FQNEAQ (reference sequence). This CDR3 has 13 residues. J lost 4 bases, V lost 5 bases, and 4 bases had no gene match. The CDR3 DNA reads TGTGCCAGCAGCCCAGCAGGGGGAGAGACCCAGTACTTC. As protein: CASSPAGGETQYF. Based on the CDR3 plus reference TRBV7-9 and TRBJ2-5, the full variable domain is DTGVSQNPRHKITKRGQNVTFRCDPISEHNRLYWYRQTLGQGPEFLTYFQNEAQLEKSRLLSDRFSAERPKGSFSTLEIQRTEQGDSAMYLCASSPAGGETQYFGPGTRLLVL.

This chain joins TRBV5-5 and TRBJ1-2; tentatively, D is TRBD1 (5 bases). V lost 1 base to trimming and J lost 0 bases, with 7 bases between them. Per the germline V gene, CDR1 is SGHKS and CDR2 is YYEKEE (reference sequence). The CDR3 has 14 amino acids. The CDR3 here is CASSLLGPNYGYTF. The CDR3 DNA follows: TGTGCCAGCAGCTTGCTGGGGCCTAACTATGGCTACACCTTC. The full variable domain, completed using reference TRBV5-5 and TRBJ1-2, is DAGVTQSPTHLIKTRGQQVTLRCSPISGHKSVSWYQQVLGQGPQFIFQYYEKEERGRGNFPDRFSARQFPNYSSELNVNALLLGDSALYLCASSLLGPNYGYTFGSGTRLTVV.

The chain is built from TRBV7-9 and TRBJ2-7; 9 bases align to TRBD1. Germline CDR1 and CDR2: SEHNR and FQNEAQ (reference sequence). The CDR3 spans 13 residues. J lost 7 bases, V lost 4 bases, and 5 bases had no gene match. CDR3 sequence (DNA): TGTGCCAGCAGCTCCACAGGGGGCCGAGAGCAGTACTTC. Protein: CASSSTGGREQYF.

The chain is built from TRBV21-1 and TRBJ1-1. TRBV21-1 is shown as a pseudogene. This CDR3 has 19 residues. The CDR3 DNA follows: TGTGCCAGCAGCCGAAACCCCCGGAGGCGGGGGATTATGAACACTGAAGCTTTCTTT. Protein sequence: CASSRNPRRRGIMNTEAFF.

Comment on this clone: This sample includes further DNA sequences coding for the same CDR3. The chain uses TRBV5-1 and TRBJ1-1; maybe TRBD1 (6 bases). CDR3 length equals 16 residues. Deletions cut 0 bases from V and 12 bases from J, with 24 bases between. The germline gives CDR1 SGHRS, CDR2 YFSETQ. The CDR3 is CASSLAGGQQLSAPFF. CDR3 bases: TGCGCCAGCAGCTTGGCGGGGGGGCAACAACTTTCTGCACCTTTCTTT.

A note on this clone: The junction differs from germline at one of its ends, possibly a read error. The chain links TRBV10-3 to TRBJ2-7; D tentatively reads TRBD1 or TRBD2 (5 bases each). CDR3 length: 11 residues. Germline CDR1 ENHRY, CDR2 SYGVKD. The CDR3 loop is CAISESGTLDF. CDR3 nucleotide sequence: TGTGCCATCAGTGAGTCGGGGACCCTCGACTTC.

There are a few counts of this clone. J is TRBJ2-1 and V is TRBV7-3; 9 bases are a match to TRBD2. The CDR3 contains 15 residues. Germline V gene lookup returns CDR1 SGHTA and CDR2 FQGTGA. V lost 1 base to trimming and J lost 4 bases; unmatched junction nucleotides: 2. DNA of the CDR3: TGTGCCAGCAGCTTAAGCGGGGGGGAGTACAATGAGCAGTTCTTC. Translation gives CASSLSGGEYNEQFF.

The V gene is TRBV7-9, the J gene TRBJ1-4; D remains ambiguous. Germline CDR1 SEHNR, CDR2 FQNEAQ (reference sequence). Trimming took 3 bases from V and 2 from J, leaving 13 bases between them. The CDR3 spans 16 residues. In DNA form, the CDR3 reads TGTGCCAGCAGCTTCAGATCGGGCAGCACTAATGAAAAACTGTTTTTT. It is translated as CASSFRSGSTNEKLFF.

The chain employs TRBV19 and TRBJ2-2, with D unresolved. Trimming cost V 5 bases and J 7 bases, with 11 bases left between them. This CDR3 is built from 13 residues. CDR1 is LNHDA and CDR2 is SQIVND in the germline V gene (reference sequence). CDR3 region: CASSPTVGGELFF. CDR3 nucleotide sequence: TGTGCCAGTAGTCCGACCGTGGGCGGGGAGCTGTTTTTT.